A selection of T cell receptor beta chains follows, all from one sample in a study of T cell responses to AZD1222 COVID-19 vaccine. Here immunoSEQ multiplex PCR was the method, and the copy in TCRdb shows in-frame clones only, minus some. The sample holds 100,000 to 110,000 clones, approximately 90% seen once. Here the sequenced sample was peripheral blood, taken on day 0 of AZD1222 vaccination. The receptors here all came from an adult in good health. CDR3s include the opening cysteine and the closing phenylalanine or tryptophan.

j_call v_call cdr3_aa
TRBJ2-2 TRBV4-1 CASSRSLSGTGVPGELFF
TRBJ1-1 TRBV6-5 CASSLEGGTEAFF
TRBJ2-7 TRBV19 CASSSLRGQGKYEQYF
TRBJ2-7 TRBV2 CASSYAGTLYF
TRBJ2-2 TRBV14 CASSLRGVTGELFF
TRBJ1-1 TRBV4-1 CASSRLGDQMNTEAFF
TRBJ1-3 TRBV5-4 CASSLDSTGGLLGNTIYF
TRBJ2-3 TRBV4-3 CASSQGADTQYF
TRBJ2-6 TRBV2 CASRLEQGSNVLTF
TRBJ1-1 TRBV10-1 CASSVNRVTEAFF
TRBJ2-7 TRBV6-5 CASSYDQTSSYEQYF
TRBJ1-5 TRBV27 CASSDTGVVGPQHF
TRBJ2-3 TRBV7-8 CASSFGLAGNTDTQYF
TRBJ1-1 TRBV7-5 CARSLRGFEDTEAFF
TRBJ1-5 TRBV18 CASSLGTGLNQPQHF
TRBJ1-2 TRBV2 CASSEDVTPDYGYTF
TRBJ2-7 TRBV5-1 CASSPAPGSYEQYF
TRBJ2-3 TRBV18 CASSPPRLQTTDTQYF
TRBJ2-1 TRBV7-9 CASSLANRGDNEQFF
TRBJ1-1 TRBV6-5 CASRWDRAQGTEAFF
TRBJ2-6 TRBV24-1 CATSDGGRGANVLTF
TRBJ1-2 TRBV7-2 CASSSQGASALEDYGYTF